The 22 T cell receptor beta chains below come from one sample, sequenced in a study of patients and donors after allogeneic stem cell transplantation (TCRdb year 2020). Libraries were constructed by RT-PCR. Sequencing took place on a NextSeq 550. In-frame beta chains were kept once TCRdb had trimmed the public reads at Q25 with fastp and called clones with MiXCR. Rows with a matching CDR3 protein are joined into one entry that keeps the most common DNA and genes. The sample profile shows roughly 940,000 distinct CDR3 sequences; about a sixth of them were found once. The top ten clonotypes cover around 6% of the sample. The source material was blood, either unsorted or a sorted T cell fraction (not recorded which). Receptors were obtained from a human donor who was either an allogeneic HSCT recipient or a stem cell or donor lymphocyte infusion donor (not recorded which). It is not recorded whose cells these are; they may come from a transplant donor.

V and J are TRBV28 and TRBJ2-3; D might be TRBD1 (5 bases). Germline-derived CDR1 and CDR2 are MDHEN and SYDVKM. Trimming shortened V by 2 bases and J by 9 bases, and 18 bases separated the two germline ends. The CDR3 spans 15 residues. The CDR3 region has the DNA TGTGCCAGCAGTTTAAAGGGGAAACGGCTCCGAACGCAGTATTTT. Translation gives CASSLKGKRLRTQYF.

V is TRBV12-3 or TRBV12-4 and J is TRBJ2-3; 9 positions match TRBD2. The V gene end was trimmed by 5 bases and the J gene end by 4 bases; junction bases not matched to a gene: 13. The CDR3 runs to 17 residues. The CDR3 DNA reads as TGTGCCAGCAGTCATATCCGGAGCGGGAGGTCGGCAGATACGCAGTATTTT. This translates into CASSHIRSGRSADTQYF.

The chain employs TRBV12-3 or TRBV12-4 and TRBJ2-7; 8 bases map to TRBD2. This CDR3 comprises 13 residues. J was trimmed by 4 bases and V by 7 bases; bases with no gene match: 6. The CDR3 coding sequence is TGTGCCAGCAACCGGGGGGGCCGGTACGAGCAGTACTTC. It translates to CASNRGGRYEQYF.

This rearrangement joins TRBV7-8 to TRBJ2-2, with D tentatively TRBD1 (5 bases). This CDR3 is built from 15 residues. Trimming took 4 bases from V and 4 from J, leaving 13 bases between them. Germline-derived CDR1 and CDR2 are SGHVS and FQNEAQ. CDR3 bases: TGTGCCAGCAGCTGGGGCACCCTAGGCACCGGGGAGCTGTTTTTT. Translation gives CASSWGTLGTGELFF.

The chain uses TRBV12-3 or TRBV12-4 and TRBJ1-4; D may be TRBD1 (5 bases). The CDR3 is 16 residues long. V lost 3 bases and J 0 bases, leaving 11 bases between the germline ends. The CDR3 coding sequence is TGTGCCAGCAGTTTTGCGGGGGGGGCAACTAATGAAAAACTGTTTTTT. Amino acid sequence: CASSFAGGATNEKLFF.

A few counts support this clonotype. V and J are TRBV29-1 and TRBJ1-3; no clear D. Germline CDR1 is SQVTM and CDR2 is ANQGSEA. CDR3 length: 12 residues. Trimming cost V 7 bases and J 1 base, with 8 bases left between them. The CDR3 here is CSGTGSGNTIYF. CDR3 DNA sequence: TGCAGCGGTACCGGTTCTGGAAACACCATATATTTT.

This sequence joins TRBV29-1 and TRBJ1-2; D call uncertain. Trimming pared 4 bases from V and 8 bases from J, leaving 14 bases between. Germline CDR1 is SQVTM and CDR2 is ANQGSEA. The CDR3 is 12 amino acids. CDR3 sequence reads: CSVVWLGAGYTF. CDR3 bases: TGCAGCGTTGTTTGGTTGGGAGCGGGCTACACCTTC.

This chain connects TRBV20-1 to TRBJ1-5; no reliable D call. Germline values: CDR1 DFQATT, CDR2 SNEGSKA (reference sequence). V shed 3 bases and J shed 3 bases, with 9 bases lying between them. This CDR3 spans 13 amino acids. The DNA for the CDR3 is TGCAGTGCTAGGGATCTCTACAATCAGCCCCAGCATTTT. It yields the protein CSARDLYNQPQHF.

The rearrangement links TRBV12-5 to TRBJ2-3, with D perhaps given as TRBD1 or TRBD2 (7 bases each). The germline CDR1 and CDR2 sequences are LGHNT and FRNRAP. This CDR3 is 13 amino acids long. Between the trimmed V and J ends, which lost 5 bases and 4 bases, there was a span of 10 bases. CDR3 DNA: TGTGCTAGTGGTCCAGGGGGGGCAGATACGCAGTATTTT. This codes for CASGPGGADTQYF.

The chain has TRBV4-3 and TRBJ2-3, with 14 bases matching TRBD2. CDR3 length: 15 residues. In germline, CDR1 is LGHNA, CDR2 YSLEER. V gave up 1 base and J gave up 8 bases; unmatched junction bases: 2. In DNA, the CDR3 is TGCGCCAGCAGCCAAGCGGGACTAGCGGGGGCTACGCAGTATTTT. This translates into CASSQAGLAGATQYF.

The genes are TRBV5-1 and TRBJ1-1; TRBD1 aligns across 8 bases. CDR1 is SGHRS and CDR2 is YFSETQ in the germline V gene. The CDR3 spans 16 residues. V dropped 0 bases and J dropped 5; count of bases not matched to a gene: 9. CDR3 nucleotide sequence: TGCGCCAGCAGCTTGGTACCAGGGGGCTTTGGTACTGAAGCTTTCTTT. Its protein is CASSLVPGGFGTEAFF.

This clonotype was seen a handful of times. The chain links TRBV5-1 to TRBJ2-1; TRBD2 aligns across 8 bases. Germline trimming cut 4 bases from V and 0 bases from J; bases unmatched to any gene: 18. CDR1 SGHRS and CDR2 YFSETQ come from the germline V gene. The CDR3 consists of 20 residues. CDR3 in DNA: TGCGCCAGCAGCAACGTTCGCGGGACTAGTATCCCCCCCTCCTACAATGAGCAGTTCTTC. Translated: CASSNVRGTSIPPSYNEQFF.

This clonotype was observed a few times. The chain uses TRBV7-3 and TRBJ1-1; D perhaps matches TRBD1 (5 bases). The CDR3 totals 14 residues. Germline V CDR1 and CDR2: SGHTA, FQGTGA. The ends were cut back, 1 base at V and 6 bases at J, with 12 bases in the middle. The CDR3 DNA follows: TGTGCCAGCAGCTTAAGGGGGGGAATGCCTGAAGCTTTCTTT. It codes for CASSLRGGMPEAFF.

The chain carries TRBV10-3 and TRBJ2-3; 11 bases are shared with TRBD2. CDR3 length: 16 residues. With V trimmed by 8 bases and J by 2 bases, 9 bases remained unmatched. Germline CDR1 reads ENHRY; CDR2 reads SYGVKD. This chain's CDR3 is CAIGSGGAGYTDTQYF. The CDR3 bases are TGTGCCATCGGTAGCGGGGGGGCCGGATACACAGATACGCAGTATTTT.

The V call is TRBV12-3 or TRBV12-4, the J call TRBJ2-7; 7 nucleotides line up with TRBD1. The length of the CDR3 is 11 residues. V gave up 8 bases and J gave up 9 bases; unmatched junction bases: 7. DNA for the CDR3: TGTGCCAGCCGCTACCGGGACAGGCAGTACTTC. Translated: CASRYRDRQYF.

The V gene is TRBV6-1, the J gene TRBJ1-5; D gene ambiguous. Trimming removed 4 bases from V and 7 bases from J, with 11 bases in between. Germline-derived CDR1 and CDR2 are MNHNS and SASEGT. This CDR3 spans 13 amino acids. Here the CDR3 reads CASSVELRQPQHF. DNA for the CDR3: TGTGCCAGCAGTGTAGAGCTACGGCAGCCCCAGCATTTT.

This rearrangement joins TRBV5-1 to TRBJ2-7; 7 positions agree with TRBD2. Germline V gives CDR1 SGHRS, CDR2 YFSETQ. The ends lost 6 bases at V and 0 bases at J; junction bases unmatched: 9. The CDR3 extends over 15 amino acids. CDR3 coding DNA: TGCGCCAGCACCCCCGTCCCGGGAGGCTCCTACGAGCAGTACTTC. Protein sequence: CASTPVPGGSYEQYF.

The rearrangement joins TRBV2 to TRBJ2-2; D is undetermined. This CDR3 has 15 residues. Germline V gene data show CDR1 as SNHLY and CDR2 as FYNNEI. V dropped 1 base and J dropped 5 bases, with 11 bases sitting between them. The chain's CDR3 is CASSEDVWMTGELFF. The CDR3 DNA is TGTGCCAGCAGTGAAGACGTATGGATGACCGGGGAGCTGTTTTTT.

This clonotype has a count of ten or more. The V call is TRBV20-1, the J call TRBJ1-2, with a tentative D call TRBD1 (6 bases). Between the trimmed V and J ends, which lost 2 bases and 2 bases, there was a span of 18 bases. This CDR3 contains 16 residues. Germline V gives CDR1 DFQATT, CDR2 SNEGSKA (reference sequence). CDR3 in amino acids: CSARLDTGQLNYGYTF. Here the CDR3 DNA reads TGCAGTGCTAGATTGGATACTGGACAGCTCAACTATGGCTACACCTTC.

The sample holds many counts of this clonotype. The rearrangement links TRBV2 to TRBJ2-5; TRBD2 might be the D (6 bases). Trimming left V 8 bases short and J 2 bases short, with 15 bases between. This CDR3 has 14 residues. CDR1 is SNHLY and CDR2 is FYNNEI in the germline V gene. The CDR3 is CASPHRDLQETQYF. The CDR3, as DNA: TGTGCCAGCCCACACCGGGACTTGCAAGAGACCCAGTACTTC. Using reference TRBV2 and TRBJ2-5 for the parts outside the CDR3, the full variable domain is EPEVTQTPSHQVTQMGQEVILRCVPISNHLYFYWYRQILGQKVEFLVSFYNNEISEKSEIFDDQFSVERPDGSNFTLKIRSTKLEDSAMYFCASPHRDLQETQYFGPGTRLLVL.

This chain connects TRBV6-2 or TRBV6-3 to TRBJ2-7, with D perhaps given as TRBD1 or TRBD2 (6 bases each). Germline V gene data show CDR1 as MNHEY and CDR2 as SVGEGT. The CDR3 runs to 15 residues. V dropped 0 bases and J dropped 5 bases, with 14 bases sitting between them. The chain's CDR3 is CASSYSGGPAHEQYF. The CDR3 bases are TGTGCCAGCAGTTACTCCGGGGGCCCTGCACACGAGCAGTACTTC.

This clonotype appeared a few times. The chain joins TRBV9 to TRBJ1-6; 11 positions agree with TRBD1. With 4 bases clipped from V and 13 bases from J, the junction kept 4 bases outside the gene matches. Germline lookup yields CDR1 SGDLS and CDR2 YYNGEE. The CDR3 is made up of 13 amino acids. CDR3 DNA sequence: TGTGCCAGCAGCCTGGGACAGGGGGTCCCCCTCCACTTT. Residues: CASSLGQGVPLHF.